Listed below are T cell receptor beta chains from one sample, sequenced in a study of T cells after posttransplantation cyclophosphamide. Some clones are missing from TCRdb's copy, which holds only in-frame ones; the method was immunoSEQ multiplex PCR. The sample includes roughly 6,800 clones, none of them occurring once. The source was PBMCs, collected after allogeneic stem cell transplant with posttransplant cyclophosphamide. The source of these receptors is a female patient aged 50-59 years who received an allogeneic stem cell transplant from a related donor, was CMV-positive, and had no GVHD. Some of the T cells might come from the graft donor. The CDR3 runs from the conserved cysteine through the conserved F or W. D genes are given only for firm matches. Size tells how often a clone was seen, or its class if it is expanded.

>many|TRBV28|.|TRBJ1-5
TGTGCCAGCAGTTTCGGGTTCGGAGCTAGCAATCAGCCCCAGCATTTT
CASSFGFGASNQPQHF
>many|TRBV19|.|TRBJ1-5
TGTGCCAGTAGTATAGAGACTGCCCCCCGGCAGCCCCAGCATTTT
CASSIETAPRQPQHF
>many|TRBV11-2|TRBD2|TRBJ2-7
TGTGCCAGCAGCGCCGTGACTAGCGGGAGGGGATACGAGCAGTACTTC
CASSAVTSGRGYEQYF
>many|TRBV7-3|TRBD2|TRBJ2-5
TGTGCCAGCAGCTCGGAACTAGCGGGAGGGCAAGAGACCCAGTACTTC
CASSSELAGGQETQYF
>few|TRBV30|.|TRBJ1-2
TGTGCCTGGAGTGACGGTCCTAGGACAGACCTGCAGTGGGGCTACACCTTC
CAWSDGPRTDLQWGYTF
>medium-sized|TRBV7-9|.|TRBJ1-4
TGTGCCAGCAGCTTAGCTACCACGGGTGGAAAACTGTTTTTT
CASSLATTGGKLFF
>many|TRBV20-1|.|TRBJ2-3
TGCAGTGTCCCGGGGACAGATACGCAGTATTTT
CSVPGTDTQYF
>many|TRBV28|.|TRBJ1-2
TGTGCCAGCAGTTTATATGGGACACCAGCCGGCTACACCTTC
CASSLYGTPAGYTF
>many|TRBV9|.|TRBJ1-1
TGTGCCAGCAGCAGCCCCAGGGGTGGATGGACCACTGAAGCTTTCTTT
CASSSPRGGWTTEAFF
>many|TRBV29-1|TRBD2|TRBJ2-3
TGCAGCGTTGAAGGTTCGGGGGGTGGGACAGATACGCAGTATTTT
CSVEGSGGGTDTQYF
>many|TRBV7-9|TRBD2|TRBJ2-3
TGTGCCAGCAGCTTAGGTAGTCTAGCGGGAGGAGCATTGCAGTATTTT
CASSLGSLAGGALQYF
>many|TRBV4-3|.|TRBJ2-1
TGCGCCAGCAGCCAACAGGGACACAGAAATGAGCAGTTCTTC
CASSQQGHRNEQFF
>medium-sized|TRBV6-2/TRBV6-3|TRBD2|TRBJ2-1
TGTGCCAGCAGTTACTCAAACGGACTAGCGGGAGCCGATGAGCAGTTCTTC
CASSYSNGLAGADEQFF
>many|TRBV7-3|.|TRBJ2-1
TGTGCCAGCAGTCTAGCGTCGAGCTCCTACAATGAGCAGTTCTTC
CASSLASSSYNEQFF
>many|TRBV12-3/TRBV12-4|.|TRBJ2-7
TGTGCCAGCAGTTTCCCGGACATATCCTACGAGCAGTACTTC
CASSFPDISYEQYF
>many|TRBV29-1|.|TRBJ2-3
TGCAGCGTTGAGTCTCCGTCGGATACGCAGTATTTT
CSVESPSDTQYF
>many|TRBV5-6|TRBD2|TRBJ2-7
TGTGCCAGCAGCTCTGGTTTAGCGGGATTCTACGAGCAGTACTTC
CASSSGLAGFYEQYF
>many|TRBV6-5|TRBD1|TRBJ1-2
TGTGCCAGCAGACTCGGACAGGGAAGGGACTATGGCTACACCTTC
CASRLGQGRDYGYTF
>medium-sized|TRBV15|.|TRBJ1-5
TGTGCCACCAGCAGAGATGGCGGCTATCAGCCCCAGCATTTT
CATSRDGGYQPQHF
>medium-sized|TRBV15|TRBD2|TRBJ2-1
TGTGCCACCAGCAAAGGAGGGAGCGGGATGCGTCAAGAAAAGCAGTTCTTC
CATSKGGSGMRQEKQFF
>many|TRBV12-3/TRBV12-4|.|TRBJ1-4
TGTGCCAGCACTTACATTGCAACTAATGAAAAACTGTTTTTT
CASTYIATNEKLFF
>medium-sized|TRBV10-3|TRBD2|TRBJ2-1
TGTGCCATCAGTGGACTAGCGGGTTACAATGAGCAGTTCTTC
CAISGLAGYNEQFF
>many|TRBV5-1|.|TRBJ1-4
TGCGCCAGCAGCTCCCAGGGAGGAGACGAAAAACTGTTTTTT
CASSSQGGDEKLFF
>many|TRBV11-1|.|TRBJ1-2
TGTGCCAGCAGCTTAAATAGCAGGACTTCGAACTATGGCTACACCTTC
CASSLNSRTSNYGYTF
>many|TRBV11-3|TRBD2|TRBJ2-2
TGTGCCAGCAGCTTAGGAGGACTAGCCATACCCGGGGAGCTGTTTTTT
CASSLGGLAIPGELFF
>many|TRBV7-3|.|TRBJ2-1
TGTGCCAGCAGCTCTTTGAATATGGGAGGGGGAGGGAAATACAATGAGCAGTTCTTC
CASSSLNMGGGGKYNEQFF
>medium-sized|TRBV5-1|.|TRBJ1-4
TGCGCCAGCAGCTTCGGGTCAACTAATGAAAAACTGTTTTTT
CASSFGSTNEKLFF
>many|TRBV2|.|TRBJ2-5
TGTGCCAGCAGTCTACAAGAGACCCAGTACTTC
CASSLQETQYF
>many|TRBV2|TRBD1|TRBJ2-7
TGTGCCGCCTCCGGGACAGGACGTAACGAGCAGTACTTC
CAASGTGRNEQYF
>many|TRBV11-3|.|TRBJ2-7
TGTGCCAGCAGCTACGACGGACGGGGCGAGCAGTACTTC
CASSYDGRGEQYF
>many|TRBV6-6|TRBD2|TRBJ2-1
TGTGCCAGCACCTTAATAGCGGGAGCATCCAATGAGCAGTTCTTC
CASTLIAGASNEQFF
>many|TRBV18|.|TRBJ2-5
TGTGCCAGCTCGGACAGTGCGGAGACCCAGTACTTC
CASSDSAETQYF
>medium-sized|TRBV7-9|TRBD1|TRBJ2-7
TGTGCCAGCAGCCTTGGGACAGGGGACGAGCAGTACTTC
CASSLGTGDEQYF
>many|TRBV12-3/TRBV12-4|TRBD1|TRBJ1-2
TGTGCCAGCAGTTTGACAGGGGAAGGCTACACCTTC
CASSLTGEGYTF
>many|TRBV5-8|.|TRBJ1-5
TGTGCCAGCAGCTCCCCTCCCGGGGTTCAGCCCCAGCATTTT
CASSSPPGVQPQHF
>many|TRBV6-4|TRBD1|TRBJ1-1
TGTGCCAGCAGGGACAGGGGATACGGGAACACTGAAGCTTTCTTT
CASRDRGYGNTEAFF
>medium-sized|TRBV27|.|TRBJ2-3
TGTGCCAGCAAGGACTTAGCTCGGGCTTGGGATACGCAGTATTTT
CASKDLARAWDTQYF
>few|TRBV5-6|.|TRBJ2-1
TGTGCCAGCCTCGGTAGGGGTGGAAGGACCGGACCCACACAGGATGAGCAGCTCTTC
CASLGRGGRTGPTQDEQLF
>many|TRBV5-1|.|TRBJ1-2
TGCGCCAGCAGCTTGGGCGACTATGGCTACACCTTC
CASSLGDYGYTF
>many|TRBV10-3|TRBD1|TRBJ1-6
TGTGCCATCCGGGACGGGTCAGGGGGAAATTCACCCCTCCACTTT
CAIRDGSGGNSPLHF
>many|TRBV6-2/TRBV6-3|.|TRBJ2-3
TGTGCCAGCAGTAGCGGCGCTACGCAGTATTTT
CASSSGATQYF
>many|TRBV7-9|TRBD1|TRBJ2-7
TGTGCCAGCAGCTCCTGGACAGGGGGGACCTACGAGCAGTACTTC
CASSSWTGGTYEQYF